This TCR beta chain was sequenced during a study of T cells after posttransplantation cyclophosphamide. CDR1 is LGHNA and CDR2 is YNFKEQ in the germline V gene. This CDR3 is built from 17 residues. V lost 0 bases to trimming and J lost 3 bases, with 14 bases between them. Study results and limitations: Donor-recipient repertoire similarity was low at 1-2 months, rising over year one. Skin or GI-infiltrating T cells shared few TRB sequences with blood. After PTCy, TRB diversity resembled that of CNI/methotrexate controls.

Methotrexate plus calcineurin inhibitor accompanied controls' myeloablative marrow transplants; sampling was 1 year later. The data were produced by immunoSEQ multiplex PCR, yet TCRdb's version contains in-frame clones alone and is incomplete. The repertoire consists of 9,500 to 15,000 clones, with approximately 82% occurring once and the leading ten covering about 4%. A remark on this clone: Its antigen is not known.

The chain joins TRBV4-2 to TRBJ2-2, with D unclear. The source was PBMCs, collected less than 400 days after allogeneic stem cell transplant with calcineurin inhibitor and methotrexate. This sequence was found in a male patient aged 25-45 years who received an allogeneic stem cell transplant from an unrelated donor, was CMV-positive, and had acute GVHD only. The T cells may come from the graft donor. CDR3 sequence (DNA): TGTGCCAGCAGCCAAGATCCCCAGGTTGATTACACCGGGGAGCTGTTTTTT. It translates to CASSQDPQVDYTGELFF.